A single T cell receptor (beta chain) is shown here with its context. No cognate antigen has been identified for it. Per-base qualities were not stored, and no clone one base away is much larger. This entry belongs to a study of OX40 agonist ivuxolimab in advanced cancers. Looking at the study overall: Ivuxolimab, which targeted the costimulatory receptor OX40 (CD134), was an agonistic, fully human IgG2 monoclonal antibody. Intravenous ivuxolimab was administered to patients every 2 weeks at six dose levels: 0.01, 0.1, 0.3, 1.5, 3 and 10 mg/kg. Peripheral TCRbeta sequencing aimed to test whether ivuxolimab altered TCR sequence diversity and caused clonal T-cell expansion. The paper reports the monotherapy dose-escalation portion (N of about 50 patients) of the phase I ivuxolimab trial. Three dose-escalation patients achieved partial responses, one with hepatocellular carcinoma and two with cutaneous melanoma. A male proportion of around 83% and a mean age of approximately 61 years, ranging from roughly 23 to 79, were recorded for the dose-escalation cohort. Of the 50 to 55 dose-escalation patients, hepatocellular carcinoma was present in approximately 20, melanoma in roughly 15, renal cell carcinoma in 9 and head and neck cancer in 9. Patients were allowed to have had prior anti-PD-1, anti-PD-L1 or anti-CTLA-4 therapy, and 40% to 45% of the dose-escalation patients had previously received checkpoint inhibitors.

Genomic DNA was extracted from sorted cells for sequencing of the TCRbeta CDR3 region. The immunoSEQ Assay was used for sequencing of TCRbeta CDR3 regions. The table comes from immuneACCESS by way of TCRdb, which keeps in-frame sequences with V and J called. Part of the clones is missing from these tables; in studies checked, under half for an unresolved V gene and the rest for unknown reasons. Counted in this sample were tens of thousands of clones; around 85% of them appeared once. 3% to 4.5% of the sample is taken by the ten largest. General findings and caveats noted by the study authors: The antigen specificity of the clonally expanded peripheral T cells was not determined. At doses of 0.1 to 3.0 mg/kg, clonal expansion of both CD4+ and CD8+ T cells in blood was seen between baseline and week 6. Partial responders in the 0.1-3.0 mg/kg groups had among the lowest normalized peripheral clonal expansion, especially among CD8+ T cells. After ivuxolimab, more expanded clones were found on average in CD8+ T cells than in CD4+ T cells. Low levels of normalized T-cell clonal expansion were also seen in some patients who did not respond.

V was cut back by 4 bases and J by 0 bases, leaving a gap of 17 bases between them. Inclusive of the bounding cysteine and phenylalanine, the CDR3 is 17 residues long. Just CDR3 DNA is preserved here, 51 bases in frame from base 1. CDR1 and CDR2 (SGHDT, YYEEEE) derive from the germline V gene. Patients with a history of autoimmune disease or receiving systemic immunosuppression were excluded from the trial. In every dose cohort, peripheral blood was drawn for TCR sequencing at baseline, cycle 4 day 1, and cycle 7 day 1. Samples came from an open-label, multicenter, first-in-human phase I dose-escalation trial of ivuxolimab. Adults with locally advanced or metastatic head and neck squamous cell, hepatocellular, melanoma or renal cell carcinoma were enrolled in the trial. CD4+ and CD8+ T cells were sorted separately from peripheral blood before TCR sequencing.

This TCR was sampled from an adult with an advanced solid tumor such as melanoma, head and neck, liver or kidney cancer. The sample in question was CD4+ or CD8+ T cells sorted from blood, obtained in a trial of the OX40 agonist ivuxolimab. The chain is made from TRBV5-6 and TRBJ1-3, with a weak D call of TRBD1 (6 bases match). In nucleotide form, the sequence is TGTGCCAGCAGCACACCGGGATGGGGGGCCTCTGGAAACACCATATATTTT. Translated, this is CASSTPGWGASGNTIYF.